In its sample, the clone carrying this T cell receptor (beta chain) was seen once. What it binds is unknown. The data are from a study of cytomegalovirus exposure and HLA in healthy donors. Study conclusions and caveats: Sequencing had likely introduced a cluster of highly shared sequence variants as an artifact.

The study ran its PCR with 60 Vbeta and 13 Jbeta primers. Sequencing used immunoSEQ multiplex PCR; TCRdb keeps in-frame clones, though not all of them. The sample records 95,000 to 110,000 clones, approximately 72% being singletons. This CDR3 has 14 amino acids. V lost 7 bases and J lost 3, with 16 bases in between. Germline CDR1 reads MNHNS; CDR2 reads SASEGT. The chain couples TRBV6-1 to TRBJ2-7; maybe TRBD2 (5 bases). Specimen: PBMCs. The sequence was collected from a woman aged 45-59 years in good health and CMV-seronegative. This CDR3 reads CASIPSRGNYEQYF. In DNA, the CDR3 is TGTGCCAGCATTCCGTCTCGGGGTAACTACGAGCAGTACTTC.